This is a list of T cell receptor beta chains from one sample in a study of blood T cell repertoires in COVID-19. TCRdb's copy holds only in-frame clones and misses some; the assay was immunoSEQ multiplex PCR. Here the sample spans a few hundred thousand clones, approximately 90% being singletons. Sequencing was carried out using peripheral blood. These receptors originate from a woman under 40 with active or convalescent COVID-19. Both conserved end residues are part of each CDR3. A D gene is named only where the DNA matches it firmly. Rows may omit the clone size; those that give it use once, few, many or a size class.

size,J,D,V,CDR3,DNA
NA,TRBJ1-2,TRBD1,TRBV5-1,CASSLTGTVTGGYTF,TGCGCCAGCAGCTTGACCGGGACAGTTACGGGTGGCTACACCTTC
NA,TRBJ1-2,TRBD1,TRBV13,CASSSRKDRAHGYTF,TGTGCCAGCAGCTCGAGAAAGGACAGGGCCCATGGCTACACCTTC
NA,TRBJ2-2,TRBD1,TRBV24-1,CATSDGTGDTGELFF,TGTGCCACCAGTGACGGGACAGGAGACACCGGGGAGCTGTTTTTT
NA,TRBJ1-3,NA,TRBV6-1,CASSFSARGNTIYF,TGTGCCAGCAGTTTTTCCGCCCGGGGAAACACCATATATTTT
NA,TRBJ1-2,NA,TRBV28,CASSPEGARGYTF,TGTGCCAGCAGTCCCGAAGGAGCGCGGGGCTACACCTTC
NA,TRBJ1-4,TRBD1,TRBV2,CASSAGTGDWDEKLFF,TGTGCCAGCAGCGCCGGGACAGGGGACTGGGATGAAAAACTGTTTTTT
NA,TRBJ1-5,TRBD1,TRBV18,CASSGTVGNQPQHF,TGTGCCAGCTCCGGGACAGTAGGCAATCAGCCCCAGCATTTT
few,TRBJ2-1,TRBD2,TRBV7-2,CASSLFGRGGSYNEQFF,TGTGCCAGCAGCCTCTTTGGGCGGGGGGGCTCCTACAATGAGCAGTTCTTC
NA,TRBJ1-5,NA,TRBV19,CASSIDAGGSQPQHF,TGTGCCAGTAGTATAGACGCGGGGGGGAGTCAGCCCCAGCATTTT
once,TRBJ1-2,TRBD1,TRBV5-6,CASSLGPTGILYGYTF,TGTGCCAGCAGCTTGGGCCCGACAGGGATCCTCTATGGCTACACCTTC
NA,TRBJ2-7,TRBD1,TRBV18,CASSPGQGSSYEQYF,TGTGCCAGCTCACCAGGACAGGGGAGCTCCTACGAGCAGTACTTC
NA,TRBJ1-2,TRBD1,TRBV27,CASSPSPSGGSGYTF,TGTGCCAGCAGCCCCTCACCGTCAGGGGGGAGTGGCTACACCTTC
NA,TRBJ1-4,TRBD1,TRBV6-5,CASSFRTGRNEKLFF,TGTGCCAGCAGTTTCCGGACAGGGAGAAATGAAAAACTGTTTTTT
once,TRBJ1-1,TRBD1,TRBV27,CASSSTTGGAFNTEAFF,TGTGCCAGCAGTTCAACGACAGGGGGCGCTTTTAACACTGAAGCTTTCTTT
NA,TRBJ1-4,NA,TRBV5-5,CASSLEGLEGEKLFF,TGTGCCAGCAGCTTGGAGGGACTCGAGGGAGAAAAACTGTTTTTT
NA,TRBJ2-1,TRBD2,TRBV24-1,CATSTSGGRNEQFF,TGTGCCACCAGTACTAGCGGGGGCCGCAATGAGCAGTTCTTC
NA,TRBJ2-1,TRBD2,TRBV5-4,CASSLLAGGYNEQFF,TGTGCCAGCAGTCTTCTAGCGGGGGGTTACAATGAGCAGTTCTTC
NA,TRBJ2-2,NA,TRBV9,CASSVGLGELFF,TGTGCCAGCAGCGTAGGGCTCGGGGAGCTGTTTTTT